Presented here are 22 T cell receptor beta chains from one specimen sequenced in a study of CD8 T cells in Susac syndrome. An amount of RNA that ranged from roughly 0.45 to 1 ug was reverse transcribed with random hexamers. Each CDR3 protein gets one entry after TCRdb re-called the immunoSEQ multiplex PCR reads with MiXCR. The data hold roughly 180,000 distinct CDR3 sequences, with around 94% observed a single time. The specimen sequenced was CD4+ T cells from PBMCs. The source of these receptors is a human donor with Susac syndrome.

The V call is TRBV4-2, the J call TRBJ1-1; no definite D call. The V gene's germline CDR1 is LGHNA and CDR2 YNFKEQ. CDR3 length equals 15 residues. The V and J ends lost 0 bases and 1 base respectively, with 9 bases between them. CDR3 amino acids: CASSQDRLRNTEAFF. CDR3 in DNA: TGTGCCAGCAGCCAAGATCGCCTGAGGAACACTGAAGCTTTCTTT.

The chain recombines TRBV12-3 or TRBV12-4 with TRBJ2-7; 8 bases align to TRBD1. J gave up 9 bases and V 5 bases, and 9 bases lay outside the gene matches. The CDR3 runs 13 residues. Written as DNA, the CDR3 is TGTGCCAGCAGTCGATCGCAGGGGGCCGGGCAGTACTTC. The encoded protein is CASSRSQGAGQYF.

The chain has TRBV7-9 and TRBJ2-7, with 12 bases fitting TRBD2. With V trimmed by 5 bases and J by 6 bases, 2 bases remained unmatched. This CDR3 region has 13 residues. Germline CDR1 and CDR2: SEHNR and FQNEAQ (reference sequence). The CDR3 DNA follows: TGTGCCAGCAGCCTGGGACTAGCGGGCGAGCAGTACTTC. Encoded protein: CASSLGLAGEQYF.

The CDR3 here is CASSWTSPDQETQYF. DNA of the CDR3: TGTGCCAGCAGTTGGACTAGCCCAGACCAAGAGACCCAGTACTTC. The V and J genes are TRBV6-2 or TRBV6-3 and TRBJ2-5; TRBD2 aligns across 8 bases. CDR1 and CDR2 from the germline V gene are MNHEY and SVGEGT. The CDR3 extends over 15 amino acids. V was clipped by 4 bases and J by 0 bases; unmatched bases: 4.

The gene calls are TRBV3-1 and TRBJ2-1; 13 bases match TRBD2. Germline CDR1 reads LGHDT; CDR2 reads YNNKEL (reference sequence). The J segment lost 15 bases and the V segment lost 4 bases, leaving 9 bases of the junction unmatched. CDR3 length: 14 amino acids. The CDR3 DNA follows: TGTGCCAGCAGCCCCGGGACTAGCGGGACTGAGTCGTTCTTC. The encoded protein is CASSPGTSGTESFF.

The chain has TRBV4-1 and TRBJ1-4; D not resolved. The CDR3 is made up of 12 amino acids. Germline lookup yields CDR1 MGHRA and CDR2 YSYEKL. V was clipped by 0 bases and J by 4 bases, with 0 bases between them. CDR3 sequence reads: CASSQDNEKLFF. The CDR3 DNA follows: TGCGCCAGCAGCCAAGATAATGAAAAACTGTTTTTT.

This clonotype was recorded once. V is TRBV30 and J is TRBJ2-1; 10 nucleotides line up with TRBD2. V lost 5 bases to trimming and J lost 8 bases; unmatched junction nucleotides: 9. CDR1 and CDR2 from the germline V gene are GTSNPN and SVGIG (reference sequence). The CDR3 extends over 14 amino acids. CDR3 residues: CAWERGGLLYEQFF. The CDR3 DNA reads TGTGCCTGGGAGCGGGGGGGCCTTTTGTATGAGCAGTTCTTC.

The CDR3 nucleotides are TGTGCCAGCAGTTACTCGATCAGGGACCTGGCGTTCTTC. This gives the protein CASSYSIRDLAFF. The chain has TRBV6-5 and TRBJ2-1; tentatively, D is TRBD1 or TRBD2 (5 bases each). CDR3 size: 13 residues. Germline values: CDR1 MNHEY, CDR2 SVGAGI. V dropped 0 bases and J dropped 15 bases, with 15 bases sitting between them.

CDR3: CASSPSTGRGNTIYF. The CDR3 DNA is TGTGCCAGCAGTCCCTCGACAGGGAGAGGAAACACCATATATTTT. The rearrangement links TRBV28 to TRBJ1-3; 7 bases match TRBD1. Losses at the gene ends were 5 bases for V and 4 bases for J; bases not matched to a gene: 8. This CDR3 region has 15 residues. Germline V gives CDR1 MDHEN, CDR2 SYDVKM.

This chain joins TRBV30 and TRBJ2-3; D is uncertain. The CDR3 loop spans 13 amino acids. The V gene's germline CDR1 is GTSNPN and CDR2 SVGIG (reference sequence). Trimming removed 4 bases from V and 0 bases from J, with 8 bases in between. The DNA for the CDR3 is TGTGCCTGGATGTTTTCTAGCACAGATACGCAGTATTTT. This sequence encodes CAWMFSSTDTQYF. Variable domain in full (rest from reference TRBV30 and TRBJ2-3): SQTIHQWPATLVQPVGSPLSLECTVEGTSNPNLYWYRQAAGRGLQLLFYSVGIGQISSEVPQNLSASRPQDRQFILSSKKLLLSDSGFYLCAWMFSSTDTQYFGPGTRLTVL.

The chain employs TRBV10-3 and TRBJ2-2, with 12 bases aligning to TRBD2. There are 14 residues in the CDR3. After removal of 8 bases from V and 6 bases from J, the junction contained 4 bases not matched to a gene. Germline CDR1 reads ENHRY; CDR2 reads SYGVKD. Written as DNA, the CDR3 is TGTGCCATCGGAGCTAGCGGGAGGGCCGGGGAGCTGTTTTTT. It translates to CAIGASGRAGELFF.

The chain employs TRBV18 and TRBJ1-2; D remains ambiguous. The CDR3 length is 14 residues. V lost 3 bases, J lost 2 bases, and 10 bases lay in between. CDR1 and CDR2 (germline): KGHSH, LQKENI. DNA of the CDR3: TGTGCCAGCTCACCTGAGGGCCCGAACTATGGCTACACCTTC. Amino acids: CASSPEGPNYGYTF.

The chain couples TRBV4-2 to TRBJ2-7, with 10 bases that match TRBD2. The CDR3 runs 17 residues. With V trimmed by 3 bases and J by 0 bases, 8 bases remained unmatched. The germline V gene has CDR1 LGHNA and CDR2 YNFKEQ. The CDR3 loop reads CASSHPDSSGSSYEQYF. The CDR3 nucleotides are TGTGCCAGCAGCCACCCCGATTCTAGCGGGAGCTCCTACGAGCAGTACTTC.

This sequence joins TRBV12-3 or TRBV12-4 and TRBJ1-1; D gene unclear. Trimming removed 2 bases from V and 5 bases from J, with 9 bases in between. The CDR3 is 13 amino acids. CDR3 DNA: TGTGCCAGCAGTTTATCCCAGGTTACTGAAGCTTTCTTT. It specifies CASSLSQVTEAFF.

The sample holds one count of this clonotype. The chain combines TRBV28 with TRBJ2-7, with 9 bases aligning to TRBD1. Germline V gene data show CDR1 as MDHEN and CDR2 as SYDVKM. V lost 7 bases, J lost 3 bases, and 4 bases stayed unmatched. CDR3 length equals 13 residues. The CDR3 DNA is TGTGCCAGCAAAGGGACAGGGTACTACGAGCAGTACTTC. Residues: CASKGTGYYEQYF.

The CDR3 DNA reads as TGCAGTGCTAGTGAAGGACTCCTAAGCAATCAGCCCCAGCATTTT. It specifies CSASEGLLSNQPQHF. This chain uses TRBV20-1 with TRBJ1-5; D gene unclear. The V and J ends lost 3 bases and 1 base respectively, with 13 bases between them. CDR1 is DFQATT and CDR2 is SNEGSKA in the germline V gene (reference sequence). The CDR3 is 15 residues long.

This clonotype appeared once. The CDR3 DNA sequence: TGTGCCAGCAGGGGATCGGGACTAGCGGGAGATACTGAGCAGTACTTC. Its protein product is CASRGSGLAGDTEQYF. This chain joins TRBV28 and TRBJ2-7, with 14 bases fitting TRBD2. Trimming took 6 bases from V and 7 from J; bases not matched to a gene: 11. Germline CDR1 MDHEN, CDR2 SYDVKM. CDR3 length: 16 residues.

The genes are TRBV5-1 and TRBJ1-1; possible D gene TRBD1, 5 bases. The CDR3 is 12 residues long. Germline V gene lookup returns CDR1 SGHRS and CDR2 YFSETQ. Trimming took off 4 bases at V and 7 bases at J, with 11 bases between the two ends. The CDR3 sequence is CASSPSGFEAFF. CDR3 bases: TGCGCCAGCAGCCCCTCAGGGTTTGAAGCTTTCTTT.

The CDR3 DNA is TGTGCCAGCAGTGCGCGGGACAGGGAAGAGACCCAGTACTTC. Protein product: CASSARDREETQYF. The chain employs TRBV28 and TRBJ2-5, with 9 bases identical to TRBD1. Germline lookup yields CDR1 MDHEN and CDR2 SYDVKM. This CDR3 contains 14 residues. Losses at the gene ends were 5 bases for V and 3 bases for J; bases not matched to a gene: 4.

The chain combines TRBV15 with TRBJ1-4, with a weak D call TRBD1 (5 bases). V shed 6 bases and J shed 5 bases, with 13 bases lying between them. The CDR3 extends over 14 amino acids. Germline CDR1 LNHNV, CDR2 YYDKDF (reference sequence). The CDR3 loop is CATSRRGLNEKLFF. The DNA for the CDR3 is TGTGCCACCAGTCGAAGGGGCCTAAATGAAAAACTGTTTTTT.

This chain uses TRBV7-9 with TRBJ1-5, with D tentatively TRBD1 (5 bases). Germline-derived CDR1 and CDR2 are SEHNR and FQNEAQ (reference sequence). This CDR3 has 13 residues. Trimming cost V 3 bases and J 5 bases, with 8 bases left between them. CDR3: CASSLTADQPQHF. The CDR3 region has the DNA TGTGCCAGCAGCTTGACAGCGGATCAGCCCCAGCATTTT.

The CDR3 is CASSQATGGYGYTF. DNA for the CDR3: TGCGCCAGCAGCCAAGCCACAGGGGGCTATGGCTACACCTTC. The chain is built from TRBV4-1 and TRBJ1-2, with 8 bases identical to TRBD1. In germline, CDR1 is MGHRA, CDR2 YSYEKL. V lost 1 base, J lost 4 bases, and 2 bases stayed unmatched. The CDR3 extends over 14 amino acids.